One T cell receptor (beta chain) is described in this entry. This clonotype was picked up a small number of times. It lacks a known antigen. Qualities for individual bases were not recorded, and no much larger clone is one base off. V is pared back by 1 base and J by 2 bases, with 10 bases lying between the germline termini. Measured from the cysteine to the phenylalanine, the CDR3 is 15 residues long. Just CDR3 DNA is preserved here, 45 bases in frame from base 1. CDR1 and CDR2 are drawn from the germline V gene: LGHNA, YSLEER. The sample originates from a study of human T cells and chemical hapten exposure (dated by TCRdb to the early 2020s). In the study overall: For sensitization, 2% DPC in acetone was applied to a 2 cm by 2 cm area of upper inner arm skin. The study tracked peripheral blood TCR repertoire changes in vivo during primary and secondary sensitization to the hapten diphenylcyclopropenone (DPC) in alopecia patients. Alopecia areata with under or over 50% scalp involvement, alopecia totalis and alopecia universalis were represented in the patient cohort, which was mostly female. Patch tests used Finn chambers with 0.01% DPC on the upper back, scored after 6 days by International Contact Dermatitis Research Group standards. For TCR sequencing, blood came from 25 to 35 alopecia patients at anywhere from one to four time points (pre-sensitization, 2, 6 and 24 weeks). Weekly therapeutic DPC doses were additionally applied to the scalp of patients throughout the roughly 24-week study period. Blood samples were taken from patients before sensitization (week 0) and then at 2, 6 and about 24 weeks after DPC sensitization. Libraries were pooled for sequencing, and variation in per-sample TCR yields was attributed mainly to small differences in library volumes within the pool.

Here is what the overall study found, with its caveats: After repeated subsampling, changes were observed in the strength of the expansion versus patch-test correlation and in the threshold at which the correlation became significant. No change with DPC sensitization was found in the number of TCRs above 1 in 1000 frequency, and no evidence of global repertoire structure alterations was found. Significantly more large CDR3 similarity clusters were formed by expanded TCRs than by pre-sensitization or healthy control sets, consistent with antigen-driven responses. Alopecia, a presumed autoimmune disease, was present in all patients, so the immune response of the patients might differ from that of healthy individuals. Patch test score correlated positively with the number of PT1 expanded TCRs, reaching significance at thresholds 8, 16 and 32 but not at 4.

The time point tag for this specimen amounts to: patch test 2, 6 weeks after DPC sensitization. The sample's treatment or condition label, in plain terms: therapeutic diphenylcyclopropenone sensitization with weekly scalp DPC. At every patch-test visit, the blood draw took place before the patch test was put on. To be eligible, patients had to be aged 18 to 70, diagnosed with alopecia and judged suitable for DPC therapy, while pregnant patients were excluded. Total RNA was isolated from unfractionated whole blood collected in Tempus Blood RNA tubes. The library was built by means of RACE. Sequencing relied on a NextSeq 500. During library preparation, unique molecular identifiers were attached to individual cDNA molecules so that TCRs could be counted quantitatively and reproducibly. For every blood RNA sample, sequencing covered both the TCR alpha and TCR beta chains. From the authors' description of their analysis: A median of about 89,000 TCRs per sample was observed, with a range of 23,224 to 690,600. The Decombinator software suite was used to annotate V, J and CDR3 in the TCR reads. For the PS versus PT1 abundance plots, all samples were subsampled to the same number of TCRs (28,000). TCRs were defined as expanded if absent before sensitization and observed at least eight times at the 2-week time point. Through fastp at Q25 and MiXCR, TCRdb rebuilt clones from the public reads, retaining in-frame beta chains. Rows matching on CDR3 protein sequence are summarized as one entry with the most common DNA and genes. These V and J calls rely on TCRdb rather than the paper's analysis. The sample has just over 350,000 distinct CDR3 sequences on record, 6% to 7% of them singletons. The ten largest clones take up under 7% of the sample.

The V and J segments used are TRBV4-3 and TRBJ2-3, with TRBD2 as a weak D call on 5 bases. Sequencing used whole blood, obtained in connection with sensitization to the hapten diphenylcyclopropenone (DPC). The clonotype comes from a woman in her late teens or twenties with alopecia areata. Some clones in this sample may be carry-over from other donors' samples. The CDR3 region has the sequence CASSQGGGLTDTQYF. The base sequence is TGCGCCAGCAGCCAAGGCGGCGGGCTCACAGATACGCAGTATTTT.